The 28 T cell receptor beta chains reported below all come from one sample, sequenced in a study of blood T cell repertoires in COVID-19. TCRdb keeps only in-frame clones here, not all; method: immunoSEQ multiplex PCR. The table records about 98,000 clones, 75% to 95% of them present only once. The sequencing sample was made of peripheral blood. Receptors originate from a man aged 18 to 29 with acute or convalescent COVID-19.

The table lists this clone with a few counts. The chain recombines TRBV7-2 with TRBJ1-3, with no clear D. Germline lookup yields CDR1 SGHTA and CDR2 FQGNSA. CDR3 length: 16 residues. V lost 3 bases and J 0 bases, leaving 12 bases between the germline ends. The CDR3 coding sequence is TGTGCCAGCAGCTTTTCTGCCCTGAGCTCTGGAAACACCATATATTTT. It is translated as CASSFSALSSGNTIYF.

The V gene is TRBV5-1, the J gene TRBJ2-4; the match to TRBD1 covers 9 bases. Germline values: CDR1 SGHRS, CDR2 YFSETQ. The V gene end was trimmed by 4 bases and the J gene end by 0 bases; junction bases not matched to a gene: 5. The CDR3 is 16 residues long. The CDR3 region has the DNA TGCGCCAGCAGCCCGGGACAGGGTCTAGCCAAAAACATTCAGTACTTC. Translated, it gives CASSPGQGLAKNIQYF.

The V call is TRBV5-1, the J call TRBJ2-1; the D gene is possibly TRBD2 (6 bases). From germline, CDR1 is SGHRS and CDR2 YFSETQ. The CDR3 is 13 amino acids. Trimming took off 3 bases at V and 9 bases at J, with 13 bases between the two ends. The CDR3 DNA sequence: TGCGCCAGCAGCTCGGGGGAGCAAACTGAGCAGTTCTTC. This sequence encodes CASSSGEQTEQFF.

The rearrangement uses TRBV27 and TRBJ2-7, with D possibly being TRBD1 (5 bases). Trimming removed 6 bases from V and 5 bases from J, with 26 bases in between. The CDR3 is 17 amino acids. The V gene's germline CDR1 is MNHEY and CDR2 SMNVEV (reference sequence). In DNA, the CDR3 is TGTGCCAGCAGCCAATTCTTTAGAAGGGGCTCTGAGAACGAGCAGTACTTC. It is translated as CASSQFFRRGSENEQYF.

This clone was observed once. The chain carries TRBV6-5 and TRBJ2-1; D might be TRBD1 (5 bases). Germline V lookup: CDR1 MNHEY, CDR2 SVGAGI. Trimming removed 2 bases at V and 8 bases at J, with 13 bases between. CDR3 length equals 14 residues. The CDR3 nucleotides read TGTGCCAGCAGTTACGCAGGCAGGGTATATGAGCAGTTCTTC. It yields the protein CASSYAGRVYEQFF.

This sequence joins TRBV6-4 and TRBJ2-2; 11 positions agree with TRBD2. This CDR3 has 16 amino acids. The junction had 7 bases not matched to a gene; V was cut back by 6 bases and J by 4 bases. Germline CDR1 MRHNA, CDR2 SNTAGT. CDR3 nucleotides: TGTGCCAGCAGACACCTAGCGGGAGGCAGCACCGGGGAGCTGTTTTTT. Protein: CASRHLAGGSTGELFF.

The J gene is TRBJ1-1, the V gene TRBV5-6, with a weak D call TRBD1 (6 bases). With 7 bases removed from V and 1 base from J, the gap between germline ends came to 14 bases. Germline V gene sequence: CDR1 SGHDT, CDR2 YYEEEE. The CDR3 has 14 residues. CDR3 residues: CASGLGHENTEAFF. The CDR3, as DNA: TGTGCCAGCGGACTGGGACACGAGAACACTGAAGCTTTCTTT.

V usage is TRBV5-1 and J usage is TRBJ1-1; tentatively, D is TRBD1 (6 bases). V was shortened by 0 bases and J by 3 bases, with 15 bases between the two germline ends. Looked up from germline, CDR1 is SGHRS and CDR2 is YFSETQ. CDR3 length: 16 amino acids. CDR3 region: CASSLDRAGIYTEAFF. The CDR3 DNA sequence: TGCGCCAGCAGCTTGGACAGGGCCGGAATTTACACTGAAGCTTTCTTT.

CDR3 DNA: TGTGCCAGCAGCAGACAGGAGTACACTGAAGCTTTCTTT. It translates to CASSRQEYTEAFF. The rearrangement uses TRBV6-2 or TRBV6-3 and TRBJ1-1; a weak D match, TRBD1 (6 bases). CDR1 and CDR2 (germline): MNHEY, SVGEGT. Trimming stripped 6 bases from V and 3 bases from J, with 11 bases between. CDR3 length equals 13 residues.

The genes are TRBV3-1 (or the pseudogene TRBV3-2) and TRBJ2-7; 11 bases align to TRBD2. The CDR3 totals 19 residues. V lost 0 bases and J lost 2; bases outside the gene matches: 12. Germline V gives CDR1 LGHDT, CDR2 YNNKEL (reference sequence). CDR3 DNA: TGTGCCAGCAGCCAAGATCCTGGAACTAGCGGGAGTTGGGCCTACGAGCAGTACTTC. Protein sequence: CASSQDPGTSGSWAYEQYF.

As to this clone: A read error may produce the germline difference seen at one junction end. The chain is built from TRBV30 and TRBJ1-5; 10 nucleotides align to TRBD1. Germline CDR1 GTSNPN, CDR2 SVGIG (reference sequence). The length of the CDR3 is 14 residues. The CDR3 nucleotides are TGTGCCTGGAGTAGACAGGGGGCTGGTCAGTCCCAGCATTTT. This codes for CAWSRQGAGQSQHF.

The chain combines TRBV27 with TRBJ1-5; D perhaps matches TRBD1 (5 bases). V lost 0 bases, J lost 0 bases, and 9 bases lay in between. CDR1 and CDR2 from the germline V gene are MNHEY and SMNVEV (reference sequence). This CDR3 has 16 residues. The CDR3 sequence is CASSLSRQNSNQPQHF. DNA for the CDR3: TGTGCCAGCAGTTTATCTAGACAGAATAGCAATCAGCCCCAGCATTTT.

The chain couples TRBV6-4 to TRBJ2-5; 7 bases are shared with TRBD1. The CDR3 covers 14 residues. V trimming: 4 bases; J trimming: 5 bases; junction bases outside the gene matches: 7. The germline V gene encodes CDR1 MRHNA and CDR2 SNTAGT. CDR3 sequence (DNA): TGTGCCAGCAGTGCCTTGACAGGGACGGAGACCCAGTACTTC. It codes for CASSALTGTETQYF.

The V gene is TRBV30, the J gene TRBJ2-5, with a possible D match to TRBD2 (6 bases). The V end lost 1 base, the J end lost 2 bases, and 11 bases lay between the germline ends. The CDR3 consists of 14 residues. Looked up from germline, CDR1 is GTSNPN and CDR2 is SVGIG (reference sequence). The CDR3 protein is CAWSGRDFQETQYF. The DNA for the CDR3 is TGTGCCTGGAGTGGTCGGGACTTTCAAGAGACCCAGTACTTC.

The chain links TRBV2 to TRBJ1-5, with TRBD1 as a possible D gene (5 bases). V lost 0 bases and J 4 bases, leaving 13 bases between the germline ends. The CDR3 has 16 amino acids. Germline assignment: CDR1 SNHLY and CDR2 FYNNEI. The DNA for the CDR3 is TGTGCCAGCAGTGAAGCAGGCAGGGAGGGGAATCAGCCCCAGCATTTT. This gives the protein CASSEAGREGNQPQHF.

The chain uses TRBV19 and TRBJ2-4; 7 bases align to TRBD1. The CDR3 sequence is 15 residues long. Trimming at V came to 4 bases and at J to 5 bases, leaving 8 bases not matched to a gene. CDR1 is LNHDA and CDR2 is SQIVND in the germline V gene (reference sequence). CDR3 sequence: CASSTDRVGQNIQYF. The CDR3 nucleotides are TGTGCCAGTAGTACTGACAGGGTCGGCCAAAACATTCAGTACTTC.

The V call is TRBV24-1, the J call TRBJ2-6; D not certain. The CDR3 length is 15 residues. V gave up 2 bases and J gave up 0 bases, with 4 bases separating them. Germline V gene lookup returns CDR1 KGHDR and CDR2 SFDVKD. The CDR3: CATSDSVSGANVLTF. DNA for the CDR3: TGTGCCACCAGTGATTCGGTCTCTGGGGCCAACGTCCTGACTTTC.

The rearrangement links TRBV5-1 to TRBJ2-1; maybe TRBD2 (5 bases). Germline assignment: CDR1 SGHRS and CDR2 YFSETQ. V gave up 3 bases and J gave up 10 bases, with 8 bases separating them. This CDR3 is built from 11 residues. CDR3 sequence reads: CASSYRGEQFF. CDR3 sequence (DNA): TGCGCCAGCAGCTATCGGGGAGAGCAGTTCTTC.

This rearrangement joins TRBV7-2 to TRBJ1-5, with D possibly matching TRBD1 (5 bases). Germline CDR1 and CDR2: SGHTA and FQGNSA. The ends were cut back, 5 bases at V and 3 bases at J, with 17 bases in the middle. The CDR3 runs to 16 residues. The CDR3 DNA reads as TGTGCCAGCAGCGCCGGGAGGTCCAGGGACAATCAGCCCCAGCATTTT. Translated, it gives CASSAGRSRDNQPQHF.

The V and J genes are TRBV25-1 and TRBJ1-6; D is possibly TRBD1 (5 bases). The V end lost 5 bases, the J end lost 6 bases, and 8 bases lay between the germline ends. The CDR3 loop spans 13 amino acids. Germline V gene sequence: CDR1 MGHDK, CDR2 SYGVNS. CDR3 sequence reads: CASSSGANSPLHF. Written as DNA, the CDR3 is TGTGCCAGCAGTTCTGGGGCTAATTCACCCCTCCACTTT.

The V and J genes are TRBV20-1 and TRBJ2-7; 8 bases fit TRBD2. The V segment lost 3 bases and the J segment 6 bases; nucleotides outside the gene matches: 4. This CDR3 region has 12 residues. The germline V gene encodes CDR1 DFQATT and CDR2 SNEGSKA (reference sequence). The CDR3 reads CSASRAGGEQYF. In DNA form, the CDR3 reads TGCAGTGCTAGTCGGGCGGGGGGCGAGCAGTACTTC.

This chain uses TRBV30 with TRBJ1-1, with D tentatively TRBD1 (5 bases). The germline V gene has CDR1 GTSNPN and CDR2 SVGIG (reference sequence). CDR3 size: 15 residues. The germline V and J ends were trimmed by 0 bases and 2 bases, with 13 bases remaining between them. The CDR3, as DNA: TGTGCCTGGAGTGTAAGGAGGGGAACTAACACTGAAGCTTTCTTT. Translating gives CAWSVRRGTNTEAFF.

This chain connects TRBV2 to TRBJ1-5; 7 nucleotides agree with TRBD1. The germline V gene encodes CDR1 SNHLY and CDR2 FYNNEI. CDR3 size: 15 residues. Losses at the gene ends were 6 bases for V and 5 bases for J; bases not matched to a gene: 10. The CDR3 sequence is CASRAGQGGHQPQHF. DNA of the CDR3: TGTGCCAGCAGGGCGGGCCAAGGGGGCCATCAGCCCCAGCATTTT. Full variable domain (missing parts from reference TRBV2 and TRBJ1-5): EPEVTQTPSHQVTQMGQEVILRCVPISNHLYFYWYRQILGQKVEFLVSFYNNEISEKSEIFDDQFSVERPDGSNFTLKIRSTKLEDSAMYFCASRAGQGGHQPQHFGDGTRLSIL.

The CDR3 nucleotides are TGTGCCAGCACGGAGCAGTTGCGGGGCGAAAAACTGTTTTTT. Residues: CASTEQLRGEKLFF. This chain connects TRBV2 to TRBJ1-4, with D possibly being TRBD1 (5 bases). The V and J ends lost 7 bases and 8 bases respectively, with 17 bases between them. Germline values: CDR1 SNHLY, CDR2 FYNNEI. This CDR3 has 14 amino acids. The variable domain in full, completed from reference TRBV2 and TRBJ1-4, reads EPEVTQTPSHQVTQMGQEVILRCVPISNHLYFYWYRQILGQKVEFLVSFYNNEISEKSEIFDDQFSVERPDGSNFTLKIRSTKLEDSAMYFCASTEQLRGEKLFFGSGTQLSVL.

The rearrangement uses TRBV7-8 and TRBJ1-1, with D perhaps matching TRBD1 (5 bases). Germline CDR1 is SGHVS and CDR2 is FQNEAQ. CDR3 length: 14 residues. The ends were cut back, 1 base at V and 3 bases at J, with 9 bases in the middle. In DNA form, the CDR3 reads TGTGCCAGCAGCTTAGTTGGGGGGTACACTGAAGCTTTCTTT. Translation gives CASSLVGGYTEAFF.

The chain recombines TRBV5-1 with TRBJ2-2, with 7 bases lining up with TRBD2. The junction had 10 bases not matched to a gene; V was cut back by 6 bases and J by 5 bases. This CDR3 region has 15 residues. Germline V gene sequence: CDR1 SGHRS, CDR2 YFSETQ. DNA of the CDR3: TGCGCCAGCAAGAGAGTAGGGAGGGAAACCGGGGAGCTGTTTTTT. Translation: CASKRVGRETGELFF.

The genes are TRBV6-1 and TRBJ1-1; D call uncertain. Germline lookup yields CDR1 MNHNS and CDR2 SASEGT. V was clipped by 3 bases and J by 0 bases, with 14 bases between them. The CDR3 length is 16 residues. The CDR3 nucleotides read TGTGCCAGCAGTGATCTCCCGTGGGCCATGAACACTGAAGCTTTCTTT. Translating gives CASSDLPWAMNTEAFF.

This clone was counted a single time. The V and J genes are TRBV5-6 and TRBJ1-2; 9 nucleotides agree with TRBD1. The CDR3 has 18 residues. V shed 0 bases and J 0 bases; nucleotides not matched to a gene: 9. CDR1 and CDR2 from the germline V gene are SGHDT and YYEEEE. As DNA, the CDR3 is TGTGCCAGCAGCTTGGCCAACAGGGGGCTACCATCTAACTATGGCTACACCTTC. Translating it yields CASSLANRGLPSNYGYTF.